The rows below give T cell receptor beta chains drawn from one sample of a study of molecular identifiers for immune sequencing clone quantification. MiXCR, applied by TCRdb to the PCR reads, yields one record per CDR3 protein. The sample records about 510,000 distinct CDR3 sequences, 25% being singletons. Sequenced: naive CD8+ T cells from blood, with Jurkat cell RNA spiked in. Receptors were obtained from a human donor in good health. Some libraries in this study had Jurkat cell RNA spiked in. CDR3s include the opening cysteine and the closing phenylalanine or tryptophan. Each record gives: V gene, D gene, J gene, clone size, CDR3 DNA, CDR3 protein. The D gene is left open where the match is weak. Rows give clone size only sometimes, using once, few, many, or a class for an expanded clone.

V gene: TRBV9
D gene: TRBD1
J gene: TRBJ1-1
clone size: many
CDR3 DNA: TGTGCCAGCAGCGTGACAGGGGCCACTGAAGCTTTCTTT
CDR3 protein: CASSVTGATEAFF

V gene: TRBV14
D gene: .
J gene: TRBJ2-5
clone size: .
CDR3 DNA: TGTGCCAGCAGCCAAGACCTGGGGGCGATGATAGCCGACGAGACCCAGTACTTC
CDR3 protein: CASSQDLGAMIADETQYF

V gene: TRBV4-2
D gene: .
J gene: TRBJ2-7
clone size: few
CDR3 DNA: TGTGCCAGCAGCCAGGACATTGTTGAGGGGGGCTACGAGCAGTACTTC
CDR3 protein: CASSQDIVEGGYEQYF

V gene: TRBV6-2/TRBV6-3
D gene: TRBD2
J gene: TRBJ2-2
clone size: .
CDR3 DNA: TGTGCCAGCAGTTACGTAGCGGGGCGGGGGCCGAACACCGGGGAGCTGTTTTTT
CDR3 protein: CASSYVAGRGPNTGELFF

V gene: TRBV20-1
D gene: .
J gene: TRBJ2-7
clone size: .
CDR3 DNA: TGCCGTGCTCGGGCCTTTACCTACGAGCAGTACTTC
CDR3 protein: CRARAFTYEQYF

V gene: TRBV20-1
D gene: .
J gene: TRBJ1-6
clone size: many
CDR3 DNA: TGCAGTGCTAGAGAGCCCAATAATTCACCCCTCCACTTT
CDR3 protein: CSAREPNNSPLHF

V gene: TRBV11-1
D gene: TRBD2
J gene: TRBJ2-2
clone size: .
CDR3 DNA: TGTGCCAGCAGCCCTAGGGGACTAGCGGGGATACTTAACACCGGGGAGCTGTTTTTT
CDR3 protein: CASSPRGLAGILNTGELFF

V gene: TRBV7-6
D gene: TRBD2
J gene: TRBJ2-2
clone size: few
CDR3 DNA: TGTGCCAGCAGCTTTTCTCTTAGCGGGAGAGATGGTACCGGGGAGCTGTTTTTT
CDR3 protein: CASSFSLSGRDGTGELFF

V gene: TRBV7-9
D gene: .
J gene: TRBJ1-4
clone size: few
CDR3 DNA: TGTGCCAGCAGCTTAGCGTTGGACGGCCGTACAACTAATGAAAAACTGTTTTTT
CDR3 protein: CASSLALDGRTTNEKLFF

V gene: TRBV3-1
D gene: TRBD1
J gene: TRBJ2-3
clone size: .
CDR3 DNA: TGTGCCAGCAGCCAAGAAAGGGCTGTGGCAGGGGGATTCGGAGATACGCAGTATTTT
CDR3 protein: CASSQERAVAGGFGDTQYF

V gene: TRBV4-3
D gene: TRBD2
J gene: TRBJ2-3
clone size: .
CDR3 DNA: TGCGCCAGCAGCCAAGAGTCGGTGGGCGGGGGGGGAGTTAGCACAGATACGCAGTATTTT
CDR3 protein: CASSQESVGGGGVSTDTQYF

V gene: TRBV4-1
D gene: TRBD2
J gene: TRBJ2-2
clone size: .
CDR3 DNA: TGCGCCAGCAGCCAAGAGGGACTAGCGACCGGGGAGCTGTTTTTT
CDR3 protein: CASSQEGLATGELFF

V gene: TRBV4-3
D gene: .
J gene: TRBJ2-7
clone size: .
CDR3 DNA: TGCGCCAGCAGCCAAGATCGCACTAGCCAAACCTACGAGCAGTACTTC
CDR3 protein: CASSQDRTSQTYEQYF

V gene: TRBV7-6
D gene: TRBD1
J gene: TRBJ2-7
clone size: .
CDR3 DNA: TGTGCCAGCAGCCCGCACCCGGGACAGAATGCCTACGAGCAGTACTTC
CDR3 protein: CASSPHPGQNAYEQYF

V gene: TRBV28
D gene: .
J gene: TRBJ2-5
clone size: few
CDR3 DNA: TGTGCCAGCAGTTTATTAAGGAGTCAAGAGACCCAGTACTTC
CDR3 protein: CASSLLRSQETQYF

V gene: TRBV28
D gene: .
J gene: TRBJ1-4
clone size: .
CDR3 DNA: TGTGCCAGCAGTTTAAGGGGCGGGGATGAAAAACTGTTTTTT
CDR3 protein: CASSLRGGDEKLFF

V gene: TRBV28
D gene: TRBD2
J gene: TRBJ2-7
clone size: few
CDR3 DNA: TGTGCCAGCAGTCCCCCACGGGTAGCGGGTCGTTACGAGCAGTACTTC
CDR3 protein: CASSPPRVAGRYEQYF

V gene: TRBV5-3
D gene: .
J gene: TRBJ1-2
clone size: .
CDR3 DNA: TGTGCCAGCAGGACGCAAGGAGGCTACACCTTC
CDR3 protein: CASRTQGGYTF

V gene: TRBV6-2/TRBV6-3
D gene: .
J gene: TRBJ1-1
clone size: .
CDR3 DNA: TGTGCCAGCAGTTACTCCGGGCGTATAGGCACTGAAGCTTTCTTT
CDR3 protein: CASSYSGRIGTEAFF

V gene: TRBV5-5
D gene: .
J gene: TRBJ1-1
clone size: .
CDR3 DNA: TGTGCCAGCAGCGCAGGGGTTGGCACTGAAGCTTTCTTT
CDR3 protein: CASSAGVGTEAFF

V gene: TRBV27
D gene: .
J gene: TRBJ2-6
clone size: .
CDR3 DNA: TGTGCCAGCAGTGGAAGGGGCTCTGGGGCCAACGTCCTGACTTTC
CDR3 protein: CASSGRGSGANVLTF

V gene: TRBV6-5
D gene: TRBD2
J gene: TRBJ2-2
clone size: .
CDR3 DNA: TGTGCCAGCCACGGACTAGCGGCCACCGGGGAGCTGTTTTTT
CDR3 protein: CASHGLAATGELFF

V gene: TRBV7-9
D gene: .
J gene: TRBJ1-6
clone size: .
CDR3 DNA: TGTGCCAGCAGCAATCCGGGACACGGAGCTTCACCCCTCCACTTT
CDR3 protein: CASSNPGHGASPLHF

V gene: TRBV6-2/TRBV6-3
D gene: TRBD2
J gene: TRBJ2-1
clone size: .
CDR3 DNA: TGTGCCAGCAGTTACTCCGCGACTAGCGTGTACAATGAGCAGTTCTTC
CDR3 protein: CASSYSATSVYNEQFF

V gene: TRBV4-3
D gene: .
J gene: TRBJ2-7
clone size: .
CDR3 DNA: TGCGCCAGCAGCCAAGATAGGTTTGGTCGCCAGAGCTACGAGCAGTACTTC
CDR3 protein: CASSQDRFGRQSYEQYF

V gene: TRBV30
D gene: TRBD1
J gene: TRBJ2-2
clone size: few
CDR3 DNA: TGTGCCGGGGACAGGGGTGGCGTCGGGGAGCTGTTTTTT
CDR3 protein: CAGDRGGVGELFF

V gene: TRBV20-1
D gene: .
J gene: TRBJ2-7
clone size: few
CDR3 DNA: TGCAGCGTCCTATCGTCAGCCTACTCCTACGAGCAGTACTTC
CDR3 protein: CSVLSSAYSYEQYF

V gene: TRBV18
D gene: .
J gene: TRBJ2-5
clone size: many
CDR3 DNA: TGTGCCAGCTCACCAGGGGAAGAGACCCAGTACTTC
CDR3 protein: CASSPGEETQYF

V gene: TRBV28
D gene: TRBD1
J gene: TRBJ2-5
clone size: many
CDR3 DNA: TGTGCCAGCAGCCCTATTCACCCACGACAGGGGAAAGAGACCCAGTACTTC
CDR3 protein: CASSPIHPRQGKETQYF

V gene: TRBV24-1
D gene: TRBD1
J gene: TRBJ2-2
clone size: .
CDR3 DNA: TGTGCCACCAGTGATTTCAGGACGACAGGGGAAGACGGGGAGCTGTTTTTT
CDR3 protein: CATSDFRTTGEDGELFF

V gene: TRBV9
D gene: .
J gene: TRBJ2-7
clone size: many
CDR3 DNA: TGTGCCAGCGCCGGGCCGTCCCCGCGTACCTCCTACGAGCAGTACTTC
CDR3 protein: CASAGPSPRTSYEQYF

V gene: TRBV4-2
D gene: .
J gene: TRBJ2-1
clone size: .
CDR3 DNA: TGTGCCAGCAGCCAAGAAGGGCAAGGACCGAGCTACAATGAGCAGATCTTC
CDR3 protein: CASSQEGQGPSYNEQIF

V gene: TRBV24-1
D gene: .
J gene: TRBJ1-1
clone size: many
CDR3 DNA: TGTGCCACCAGTGATGGCTCGGGCACTGAAGCTTTCTTT
CDR3 protein: CATSDGSGTEAFF

V gene: TRBV12-5
D gene: .
J gene: TRBJ2-5
clone size: .
CDR3 DNA: TGTGCTAGTGGTTTGGGGACCACCTTAGCCCAGTACTTC
CDR3 protein: CASGLGTTLAQYF

V gene: TRBV6-2/TRBV6-3
D gene: .
J gene: TRBJ2-7
clone size: many
CDR3 DNA: TGTGCCAGCAGTTACTTCGGCAGCTCCTACGAGCAGTACTTC
CDR3 protein: CASSYFGSSYEQYF

V gene: TRBV5-3
D gene: .
J gene: TRBJ1-1
clone size: .
CDR3 DNA: TGTGCCAGAAGAGATGGACGGGTGAACACTGAAGCTTTCTTT
CDR3 protein: CARRDGRVNTEAFF

V gene: TRBV27
D gene: TRBD1
J gene: TRBJ1-5
clone size: few
CDR3 DNA: TGTGCCAGCAGCGGCGTGACAGGGAGCAATCAGCCCCAGCATTTT
CDR3 protein: CASSGVTGSNQPQHF

V gene: TRBV20-1
D gene: .
J gene: TRBJ2-7
clone size: many
CDR3 DNA: TGCAGTGCTAGGAGTACCTACTCCTACGAGCAGTACTTC
CDR3 protein: CSARSTYSYEQYF

V gene: TRBV7-9
D gene: .
J gene: TRBJ2-7
clone size: few
CDR3 DNA: TGTGCCAGCAGCCAAAGCGGACAGCTATCGGGCGAGCAGTACTTC
CDR3 protein: CASSQSGQLSGEQYF

V gene: TRBV6-2/TRBV6-3
D gene: .
J gene: TRBJ2-2
clone size: once
CDR3 DNA: TGTGCCAGCAGTTACTCCGGACCGCTCACCGGGGAGCTGTTTTTT
CDR3 protein: CASSYSGPLTGELFF

V gene: TRBV28
D gene: TRBD1
J gene: TRBJ1-1
clone size: many
CDR3 DNA: TGTGCCAGCAGTCAATTCCCGGACAGGGCGGCTGAAGCTTTCTTT
CDR3 protein: CASSQFPDRAAEAFF